This T cell receptor beta chain was observed in a study of regulatory T cells in long-lasting Graves disease. Time point here: newly diagnosed GD, antithyroid drugs for less than 3 months. Preparation of the TCR library used RNA extracted from PBMCs. V lost 5 bases, J lost 7 bases, and 16 bases lay in between. The CDR3 is 14 amino acids. The germline V gene encodes CDR1 SGHTA and CDR2 FQGTGA. Relying on iRepertoire HTBI primers and Arm-PCR of CDR3 regions, the team built TCR beta libraries. From the multiplex PCR reads, TCRdb called clonotypes with MiXCR, one entry per CDR3 protein. The sample lists roughly 400,000 distinct CDR3 sequences, 14% to 15% occurring once. This clonotype has more than one count but fewer than ten. These same data were also listed under a study on T cells in Graves' hyperthyroidism and ophthalmopathy. That report adds: Absence of ophthalmopathy progression within 18 months defined stable Graves' hyperthyroidism.

The sequencing here drew on peripheral blood mononuclear cells (PBMCs), taken at new diagnosis, from a patient treated with antithyroid drugs. This clonotype was obtained from a woman between 40 and 55 years old with Graves disease. This chain connects TRBV7-3 to TRBJ2-3; tentatively, D is TRBD2 (6 bases). CDR3 DNA sequence: TGTGCCAGCAGCCCCACCGGAGGGCCAAATACGCAGTATTTT. Protein product: CASSPTGGPNTQYF.